The rows below give T cell receptor beta chains drawn from one sample of a study of cytomegalovirus exposure and HLA in healthy donors. Profiling relied on immunoSEQ multiplex PCR, and the TCRdb table lists in-frame clones only, not all of them. The table records fewer than 400,000 clones, about nine tenths of them present only once. The source material was PBMCs. The receptors stem from a woman between 18 and 30 years old in good health and CMV-seronegative. Each CDR3 is given with its conserved first and last residue. Fields, in order: J gene, V gene, D gene, clone size, CDR3 protein, CDR3 DNA. The D gene is left open where the match is weak. Clone size is shown for a subset of rows, as once, few, many or a class of expanded clone.

>TRBJ2-5|TRBV27|NA|NA
CASSLSPETQETQYF
TGTGCCAGCAGTTTATCCCCCGAAACTCAAGAGACCCAGTACTTC
>TRBJ1-2|TRBV7-6|TRBD1|NA
CAIRQGLNYGYTF
TGTGCCATCCGACAGGGGTTAAACTATGGCTACACCTTC
>TRBJ1-2|TRBV7-9|NA|once
CASSLGGAYGYTF
TGTGCCAGCAGCTTAGGGGGCGCTTATGGCTACACCTTC
>TRBJ2-3|TRBV5-4|NA|NA
CASSLGPEAGTDTQYF
TGTGCCAGCAGCTTGGGGCCGGAGGCAGGCACAGATACGCAGTATTTT
>TRBJ2-7|TRBV9|TRBD2|once
CASSVEVASGYEQYF
TGTGCCAGCAGCGTAGAGGTCGCTAGCGGCTACGAGCAGTACTTC
>TRBJ2-5|TRBV11-2|NA|NA
CASSGQGSVETQYF
TGTGCCAGCAGCGGGCAGGGGAGTGTGGAGACCCAGTACTTC
>TRBJ1-2|TRBV7-8|TRBD1|NA
CASSPGQGNYGYTF
TGTGCCAGCAGCCCCGGACAGGGAAACTATGGCTACACCTTC
>TRBJ2-6|TRBV4-3|TRBD1|NA
CASSDIYRGPGANVLTF
TGCGCCAGCAGCGATATTTACAGGGGGCCTGGGGCCAACGTCCTGACTTTC
>TRBJ2-1|TRBV6-6|NA|NA
CASSRFSGVGDEQFF
TGTGCCAGCAGCCGCTTTAGCGGAGTAGGTGATGAGCAGTTCTTC
>TRBJ2-7|TRBV19|NA|once
CASSLGGGENYEQYF
TGTGCCAGTAGCCTAGGGGGGGGTGAAAACTACGAGCAGTACTTC
>TRBJ2-7|TRBV28|NA|NA
CASSLVGGEQYF
TGTGCCAGCAGTTTAGTGGGGGGAGAGCAGTACTTC
>TRBJ1-4|TRBV2|NA|NA
CASSEQGWTNEKLFF
TGTGCCAGCAGTGAACAGGGCTGGACTAATGAAAAACTGTTTTTT
>TRBJ1-3|TRBV7-6|TRBD1|NA
CASSSDRAFSGNTIYF
TGTGCCAGCAGCTCTGACAGGGCATTCTCTGGAAACACCATATATTTT
>TRBJ2-7|TRBV6-6|NA|many
CASSYSTDLYEQYF
TGTGCCAGCAGTTATTCGACAGACCTCTACGAGCAGTACTTC
>TRBJ2-5|TRBV6-5|NA|once
CASSLTHADGETQYF
TGTGCCAGCAGCCTGACTCACGCCGACGGGGAGACCCAGTACTTC
>TRBJ2-1|TRBV6-5|TRBD2|NA
CASRDGTSGEHEQFF
TGTGCCAGCAGAGACGGGACTAGCGGGGAGCACGAGCAGTTCTTC
>TRBJ1-2|TRBV5-6|TRBD1|NA
CASSLQGGRGYGYTF
TGTGCCAGCAGCTTGCAGGGGGGACGGGGCTATGGCTACACCTTC
>TRBJ2-1|TRBV2|NA|once
CASRGVNQMFF
TGTGCCAGCAGGGGCGTGAACCAAATGTTCTTC
>TRBJ1-1|TRBV29-1|NA|NA
CSVEVGGPATEAFF
TGCAGCGTTGAAGTCGGAGGACCGGCCACTGAAGCTTTCTTT
>TRBJ1-5|TRBV4-1|NA|once
CASSHPPGNSNQPQHF
TGCGCCAGCAGCCATCCCCCGGGGAATAGCAATCAGCCCCAGCATTTT
>TRBJ2-2|TRBV18|NA|NA
CASSPRTASNTGELFF
TGTGCCAGCTCACCCAGGACAGCCTCGAACACCGGGGAGCTGTTTTTT
>TRBJ1-2|TRBV7-8|NA|NA
CASSTQGWGGGYTF
TGTGCCAGCAGCACCCAGGGCTGGGGGGGTGGCTACACCTTC
>TRBJ1-2|TRBV18|NA|NA
CASSSRGTLANYGYTF
TGTGCCAGCTCATCCCGGGGGACCCTCGCTAACTATGGCTACACCTTC
>TRBJ1-5|TRBV19|NA|NA
CASSIAVYNQPQHF
TGTGCCAGTAGTATAGCCGTATACAATCAGCCCCAGCATTTT
>TRBJ2-1|TRBV7-3|NA|NA
CASSPGYNEQFF
TGTGCCAGCAGCCCGGGCTACAATGAGCAGTTCTTC
>TRBJ1-2|TRBV28|TRBD1|NA
CASQPTGGGYTF
TGTGCCAGCCAACCGACAGGGGGGGGCTACACCTTC
>TRBJ2-2|TRBV29-1|TRBD2|NA
CSVEDRGTRGGELFF
TGCAGCGTTGAAGATCGTGGGACTAGAGGCGGGGAGCTGTTTTTT
>TRBJ2-3|TRBV5-1|NA|NA
CASSLLSTDTQYF
TGCGCCAGCAGCTTACTAAGCACAGATACGCAGTATTTT
>TRBJ1-1|TRBV4-2|NA|NA
CASSPGDTEAFF
TGTGCCAGCAGCCCGGGGGACACTGAAGCTTTCTTT
>TRBJ2-7|TRBV9|TRBD2|NA
CASSVTGTSGSYEQYF
TGTGCCAGCAGCGTCACCGGGACTAGCGGGAGTTACGAGCAGTACTTC
>TRBJ2-1|TRBV7-9|TRBD2|NA
CASSPSGGEQFF
TGTGCCAGCAGCCCTAGCGGAGGTGAGCAGTTCTTC
>TRBJ2-1|TRBV7-3|TRBD2|NA
CASSLGTSGKGEQFF
TGTGCCAGCAGCTTAGGCACTAGCGGGAAAGGTGAGCAGTTCTTC
>TRBJ2-7|TRBV29-1|NA|NA
CSARGGTGQGQYF
TGCAGCGCCCGCGGGGGGACAGGGCAAGGGCAGTACTTC